The 28 T cell receptor beta chains below come from one sample, sequenced in a study of blood T cell repertoires in COVID-19. The method was immunoSEQ multiplex PCR; TCRdb's version includes in-frame clones alone and lacks a portion of them. The sample has around 300,000 clones; 85% are singletons. Specimen: peripheral blood. The receptors originated from a human donor in a cohort sampled during active COVID-19.

The chain uses TRBV6-5 and TRBJ1-1; D remains unclear. The CDR3 is 16 amino acids. CDR1 MNHEY and CDR2 SVGAGI come from the germline V gene. Trimming took 0 bases from V and 2 from J, leaving 13 bases between them. CDR3 nucleotide sequence: TGTGCCAGCAGTTACTCGAGCCCGGCAGGAAACACTGAAGCTTTCTTT. Amino acids: CASSYSSPAGNTEAFF.

This clone was seen a single time. The CDR3 is CAISETQGGHSNQPQHF. CDR3 in DNA: TGTGCCATCAGTGAGACACAGGGAGGGCATAGCAATCAGCCCCAGCATTTT. V usage is TRBV10-3 and J usage is TRBJ1-5, with D possibly matching TRBD1 (6 bases). Trimming left V 2 bases short and J 0 bases short, with 14 bases between. Germline values: CDR1 ENHRY, CDR2 SYGVKD. The CDR3 loop spans 17 amino acids.

CDR3 sequence: CSVSRGFYEQYF. Written as DNA, the CDR3 is TGCAGCGTTTCGCGGGGATTTTACGAGCAGTACTTC. The chain is built from TRBV29-1 and TRBJ2-7; weak D call: TRBD2 (6 bases). The V end was cut by 5 bases, the J end by 4 bases, with 12 bases between. The CDR3 covers 12 residues. Germline CDR1 and CDR2: SQVTM and ANQGSEA.

The V gene is TRBV28, the J gene TRBJ2-3; D uncertain. The CDR3 is made up of 13 amino acids. V was shortened by 3 bases and J by 1 base, with 5 bases between the two germline ends. The germline CDR1 and CDR2 sequences are MDHEN and SYDVKM. Written as DNA, the CDR3 is TGTGCCAGCAGTTTTCCTCGCACAGATACGCAGTATTTT. The encoded protein is CASSFPRTDTQYF.

The V call is TRBV4-2, the J call TRBJ1-2, with D perhaps TRBD1 (6 bases). Per the germline V gene, CDR1 is LGHNA and CDR2 is YNFKEQ. This CDR3 spans 13 amino acids. The V and J ends lost 3 bases and 4 bases respectively, with 9 bases between them. The CDR3 spells CASSQGDIYGYTF. CDR3 DNA sequence: TGTGCCAGCAGCCAGGGGGACATCTATGGCTACACCTTC.

This chain connects TRBV2 to TRBJ2-7, with D maybe TRBD2 (5 bases). Trimming shortened V by 3 bases and J by 6 bases, and 18 bases separated the two germline ends. This CDR3 is built from 15 residues. The V gene's germline CDR1 is SNHLY and CDR2 FYNNEI. The CDR3 DNA reads as TGTGCCAGCAGTGACGACGGGAAGGTCTCGGCCGAGCAGTACTTC. The encoded protein is CASSDDGKVSAEQYF.

The chain employs TRBV5-1 and TRBJ1-4; maybe TRBD1 (5 bases). The CDR3 is made up of 14 amino acids. Germline CDR1 SGHRS, CDR2 YFSETQ. V lost 0 bases to trimming and J lost 7 bases, with 10 bases between them. The CDR3 DNA sequence: TGCGCCAGCAGCTTGGGGGACTGGGGTGAAAAACTGTTTTTT. The encoded protein is CASSLGDWGEKLFF.

The V and J genes are TRBV14 and TRBJ1-5; D gene unclear. The germline gives CDR1 SGHDN, CDR2 FVKESK. Between the trimmed V and J ends, which lost 0 bases and 7 bases, there was a span of 4 bases. CDR3 length: 12 residues. The CDR3: CASSQDQQPQHF. CDR3 nucleotides: TGTGCCAGCAGCCAAGATCAACAGCCCCAGCATTTT.

The chain combines TRBV6-1 with TRBJ2-1, with 8 bases aligning to TRBD1. The CDR3 extends over 15 amino acids. Per germline, CDR1 MNHNS and CDR2 SASEGT. The V gene end was trimmed by 3 bases and the J gene end by 8 bases; junction bases not matched to a gene: 9. In DNA, the CDR3 is TGTGCCAGCAGTGAGGCGACAGGGGTCGGGCATGAGCAGTTCTTC. Translating it yields CASSEATGVGHEQFF.

The V call is TRBV7-9, the J call TRBJ1-2; 7 nucleotides agree with TRBD1. Germline CDR1 SEHNR, CDR2 FQNEAQ (reference sequence). The CDR3 is 16 residues long. The junction had 12 bases not matched to a gene; V was cut back by 0 bases and J by 8 bases. The CDR3 reads CASSLARGGGALGYTF. CDR3 sequence (DNA): TGTGCCAGCAGCTTAGCCCGCGGAGGGGGCGCTTTGGGCTACACCTTC.

The chain employs TRBV5-5 and TRBJ1-1, with D unresolved. Between the trimmed V and J ends, which lost 3 bases and 8 bases, there was a span of 14 bases. This CDR3 region has 13 residues. Germline V gene sequence: CDR1 SGHKS, CDR2 YYEKEE (reference sequence). The CDR3 sequence is CASSYRTAGEAFF. Here the CDR3 DNA reads TGTGCCAGCAGCTATCGGACTGCGGGGGAAGCTTTCTTT.

This sequence joins TRBV6-5 and TRBJ2-7; the D is unclear. Per the germline V gene, CDR1 is MNHEY and CDR2 is SVGAGI. The CDR3 has 14 amino acids. The germline V and J ends were trimmed by 2 bases and 1 base, with 9 bases remaining between them. CDR3 loop: CASSYSEWSYEQYF. The CDR3 DNA reads TGTGCCAGCAGTTACAGCGAATGGTCCTACGAGCAGTACTTC.

The genes are TRBV5-5 and TRBJ1-4; 9 nucleotides line up with TRBD1. The CDR3 covers 14 residues. Per the germline V gene, CDR1 is SGHKS and CDR2 is YYEKEE (reference sequence). The J segment lost 5 bases and the V segment lost 3 bases, leaving 2 bases of the junction unmatched. CDR3 residues: CASSSDRGNEKLFF. In DNA form, the CDR3 reads TGTGCCAGCAGCTCGGACAGGGGAAATGAAAAACTGTTTTTT.

This chain uses TRBV30 with TRBJ1-1; possible D gene TRBD1, 6 bases. Per germline, CDR1 GTSNPN and CDR2 SVGIG (reference sequence). CDR3 length: 13 amino acids. The V gene lost 2 bases and the J gene lost 8 bases, with 15 bases spanning the gap. CDR3: CAWSLQGGWEAFF. The CDR3 DNA sequence: TGTGCCTGGAGTCTCCAAGGGGGATGGGAAGCTTTCTTT.

In DNA form, the CDR3 reads TGTGCCAGCAGCTTAGAGGCTAGCGGGGGGAGCACAGATACGCAGTATTTT. This codes for CASSLEASGGSTDTQYF. This chain joins TRBV7-2 and TRBJ2-3; 11 nucleotides line up with TRBD2. Trimming took 1 base from V and 0 from J; bases not matched to a gene: 3. The V gene's germline CDR1 is SGHTA and CDR2 FQGNSA. This CDR3 has 17 residues.

Written as DNA, the CDR3 is TGTGCCACCAGTGATCCCACAGAGAGCTCCTACAATGAGCAGTTCTTC. This codes for CATSDPTESSYNEQFF. The chain joins TRBV24-1 to TRBJ2-1, with D unresolved. V lost 3 bases and J lost 0, with 11 bases in between. Germline-derived CDR1 and CDR2 are KGHDR and SFDVKD. CDR3 length equals 16 residues.

The chain couples TRBV12-3 or TRBV12-4 to TRBJ1-3; unclear D gene. Trimming took off 10 bases at V and 3 bases at J, with 13 bases between the two ends. The CDR3 contains 13 residues. Written as DNA, the CDR3 is TGTGCCATCGCGGGGATTAATGGAAACACCATATATTTT. Amino acids: CAIAGINGNTIYF.

The chain combines TRBV12-3 or TRBV12-4 with TRBJ1-2; 10 bases map to TRBD1. This CDR3 region has 13 residues. Losses at the gene ends were 5 bases for V and 8 bases for J; bases not matched to a gene: 5. CDR3 coding DNA: TGTGCCAGCAGTCCGGGACAGGGGCAGGGCTACACCTTC. This translates into CASSPGQGQGYTF.

This clone was counted only a few times. This sequence joins TRBV4-2 and TRBJ1-2, with a tentative D call TRBD1 (5 bases). Trimming took off 0 bases at V and 3 bases at J, with 11 bases between the two ends. The CDR3 is made up of 15 amino acids. Looked up from germline, CDR1 is LGHNA and CDR2 is YNFKEQ. The CDR3 bases are TGTGCCAGCAGCCAAGATACCACAGGACACTATGGCTACACCTTC. It codes for CASSQDTTGHYGYTF.

The chain joins TRBV30 to TRBJ1-1, with 7 bases lining up with TRBD1. In germline, CDR1 is GTSNPN, CDR2 SVGIG (reference sequence). This CDR3 contains 13 residues. The CDR3 is CATNRGASTEAFF. DNA of the CDR3: TGTGCAACCAACAGGGGAGCGAGCACTGAAGCTTTCTTT.

The rearrangement uses TRBV5-5 and TRBJ2-7; 7 nucleotides align to TRBD1. The J segment lost 3 bases and the V segment lost 0 bases, leaving 3 bases of the junction unmatched. The CDR3 is 14 amino acids. Germline lookup yields CDR1 SGHKS and CDR2 YYEKEE (reference sequence). The CDR3 loop reads CASSLGTGHYEQYF. The CDR3 coding sequence is TGTGCCAGCAGCTTGGGGACAGGCCACTACGAGCAGTACTTC.

The J gene is TRBJ2-2, the V gene TRBV5-1; possibly TRBD1 for D (5 bases). The germline gives CDR1 SGHRS, CDR2 YFSETQ. Trimming took 0 bases from V and 2 from J, leaving 8 bases between them. CDR3 size: 15 residues. CDR3 DNA sequence: TGCGCCAGCAGCTTGGGGACAAGTAACACCGGGGAGCTGTTTTTT. This gives the protein CASSLGTSNTGELFF.

The V gene is TRBV7-9, the J gene TRBJ1-4, with D maybe TRBD1 (6 bases). CDR3 length: 16 amino acids. Germline CDR1 is SEHNR and CDR2 is FQNEAQ (reference sequence). Trimming left V 4 bases short and J 0 bases short, with 12 bases between. CDR3 protein: CASSSWTEATNEKLFF. CDR3 DNA: TGTGCCAGCAGCTCATGGACAGAAGCAACTAATGAAAAACTGTTTTTT.

The chain carries TRBV6-5 and TRBJ1-2; possibly TRBD1 for D (6 bases). V was trimmed by 6 bases and J by 4 bases, leaving 12 bases between them. Germline V gene lookup returns CDR1 MNHEY and CDR2 SVGAGI. The CDR3 is made up of 13 amino acids. This chain's CDR3 is CASRNWTAYGYTF. The CDR3 DNA is TGTGCCAGCAGGAACTGGACAGCCTATGGCTACACCTTC.

This clone was observed a few times. This sequence joins TRBV6-5 and TRBJ1-5, with TRBD1 identical over 7 bases. V was clipped by 0 bases and J by 6 bases; unmatched bases: 2. CDR3 length: 14 residues. Germline loops: CDR1 MNHEY, CDR2 SVGAGI. The CDR3 region has the DNA TGTGCCAGCAGTTACTCGACAGGGAGTCAGCCCCAGCATTTT. Its translation: CASSYSTGSQPQHF.

V gene TRBV29-1 combines with J gene TRBJ2-3; tentative D call: TRBD2 (5 bases). Per germline, CDR1 SQVTM and CDR2 ANQGSEA. V was shortened by 6 bases and J by 4 bases, with 14 bases between the two germline ends. The CDR3 has 13 amino acids. The CDR3 DNA follows: TGCAGCGTGGGCCCTTTGGGAGCAGATACGCAGTATTTT. This codes for CSVGPLGADTQYF.

As DNA, the CDR3 is TGTGCCAGCAGCACGGACAGGAATTTCTACGAGCAGTACTTC. Translated: CASSTDRNFYEQYF. This chain joins TRBV5-4 and TRBJ2-7; 7 nucleotides line up with TRBD1. Per the germline V gene, CDR1 is SGHNT and CDR2 is YYREEE (reference sequence). This CDR3 region has 14 residues. The junction had 7 bases not matched to a gene; V was cut back by 4 bases and J by 3 bases.

The V gene is TRBV5-4, the J gene TRBJ2-7; 10 bases are shared with TRBD1. The CDR3 runs to 16 residues. The germline V gene encodes CDR1 SGHNT and CDR2 YYREEE (reference sequence). The V gene end was trimmed by 1 base and the J gene end by 4 bases; junction bases not matched to a gene: 8. This CDR3 is CASSLMGTGVWYEQYF. In DNA form, the CDR3 reads TGTGCCAGCAGCTTGATGGGGACAGGGGTGTGGTACGAGCAGTACTTC. The full variable domain, in which reference TRBV5-4 and TRBJ2-7 provide the parts outside the CDR3, is ETGVTQSPTHLIKTRGQQVTLRCSSQSGHNTVSWYQQALGQGPQFIFQYYREEENGRGNFPPRFSGLQFPNYSSELNVNALELDDSALYLCASSLMGTGVWYEQYFGPGTRLTVT.